Listed below are T cell receptor beta chains from one sample, sequenced in a study of shared T cell receptors in the human thymus. Assay: immunoSEQ multiplex PCR; the TCRdb copy retains only in-frame clones and omits some. The sample holds about 380,000 clones, more than 85% seen once. The specimen was thymocytes. The receptors shown here come from a human donor. The CDR3 runs from the conserved cysteine through the conserved F or W. A D gene is named only where the DNA matches it firmly. The size field is filled for only some rows; it gives once, few, many or a size class.

size	D	V	J	CDR3	DNA
.	.	TRBV18	TRBJ2-1	CASSRTHMGEGYNEQFF	TGTGCCAGCTCACGAACCCACATGGGGGAAGGATACAATGAGCAGTTCTTC
once	.	TRBV5-4	TRBJ2-5	CASSLPGEQFQETQYF	TGTGCCAGCAGCCTCCCAGGAGAGCAGTTCCAAGAGACCCAGTACTTC
.	.	TRBV6-1	TRBJ2-1	CASLGYDNEQFF	TGTGCCAGCCTGGGCTACGATAATGAGCAGTTCTTC
.	.	TRBV29-1	TRBJ1-2	CSVEDLDPVSGPPYGYTF	TGCAGCGTTGAAGATTTGGACCCTGTGAGTGGGCCCCCCTATGGCTACACCTTC
.	TRBD2	TRBV5-6	TRBJ2-7	CASVLGGSSYEQYF	TGTGCCAGCGTATTGGGGGGGAGCTCCTACGAGCAGTACTTC
.	TRBD1	TRBV6-5	TRBJ2-1	CASSYSSTGGINEQFF	TGTGCCAGCAGTTACTCGTCGACAGGGGGAATTAATGAGCAGTTCTTC
.	.	TRBV28	TRBJ1-1	CASSRNGSSAPMNTEAFF	TGTGCCAGCAGTCGAAACGGGAGTTCGGCCCCCATGAACACTGAAGCTTTCTTT
once	.	TRBV10-2	TRBJ2-6	CASQWGSSLSGANVLTF	TGCGCCAGCCAGTGGGGCAGCAGCCTCTCTGGGGCCAACGTCCTGACTTTC
.	.	TRBV10-3	TRBJ2-1	CAISKLANSPRNEQFF	TGTGCCATCAGTAAGCTAGCGAATTCCCCCCGCAATGAGCAGTTCTTC
.	TRBD2	TRBV9	TRBJ2-3	CASSVEPGSGGGGADTQYF	TGTGCCAGCAGCGTAGAACCTGGGAGCGGGGGAGGTGGCGCAGATACGCAGTATTTT
.	TRBD2	TRBV6-1	TRBJ2-7	CASRPGLSYEQYF	TGTGCCAGCAGGCCGGGACTATCCTACGAGCAGTACTTC
.	.	TRBV6-1	TRBJ1-5	CASSEWQPSNQPQHF	TGTGCCAGCAGTGAATGGCAGCCAAGCAATCAGCCCCAGCATTTT